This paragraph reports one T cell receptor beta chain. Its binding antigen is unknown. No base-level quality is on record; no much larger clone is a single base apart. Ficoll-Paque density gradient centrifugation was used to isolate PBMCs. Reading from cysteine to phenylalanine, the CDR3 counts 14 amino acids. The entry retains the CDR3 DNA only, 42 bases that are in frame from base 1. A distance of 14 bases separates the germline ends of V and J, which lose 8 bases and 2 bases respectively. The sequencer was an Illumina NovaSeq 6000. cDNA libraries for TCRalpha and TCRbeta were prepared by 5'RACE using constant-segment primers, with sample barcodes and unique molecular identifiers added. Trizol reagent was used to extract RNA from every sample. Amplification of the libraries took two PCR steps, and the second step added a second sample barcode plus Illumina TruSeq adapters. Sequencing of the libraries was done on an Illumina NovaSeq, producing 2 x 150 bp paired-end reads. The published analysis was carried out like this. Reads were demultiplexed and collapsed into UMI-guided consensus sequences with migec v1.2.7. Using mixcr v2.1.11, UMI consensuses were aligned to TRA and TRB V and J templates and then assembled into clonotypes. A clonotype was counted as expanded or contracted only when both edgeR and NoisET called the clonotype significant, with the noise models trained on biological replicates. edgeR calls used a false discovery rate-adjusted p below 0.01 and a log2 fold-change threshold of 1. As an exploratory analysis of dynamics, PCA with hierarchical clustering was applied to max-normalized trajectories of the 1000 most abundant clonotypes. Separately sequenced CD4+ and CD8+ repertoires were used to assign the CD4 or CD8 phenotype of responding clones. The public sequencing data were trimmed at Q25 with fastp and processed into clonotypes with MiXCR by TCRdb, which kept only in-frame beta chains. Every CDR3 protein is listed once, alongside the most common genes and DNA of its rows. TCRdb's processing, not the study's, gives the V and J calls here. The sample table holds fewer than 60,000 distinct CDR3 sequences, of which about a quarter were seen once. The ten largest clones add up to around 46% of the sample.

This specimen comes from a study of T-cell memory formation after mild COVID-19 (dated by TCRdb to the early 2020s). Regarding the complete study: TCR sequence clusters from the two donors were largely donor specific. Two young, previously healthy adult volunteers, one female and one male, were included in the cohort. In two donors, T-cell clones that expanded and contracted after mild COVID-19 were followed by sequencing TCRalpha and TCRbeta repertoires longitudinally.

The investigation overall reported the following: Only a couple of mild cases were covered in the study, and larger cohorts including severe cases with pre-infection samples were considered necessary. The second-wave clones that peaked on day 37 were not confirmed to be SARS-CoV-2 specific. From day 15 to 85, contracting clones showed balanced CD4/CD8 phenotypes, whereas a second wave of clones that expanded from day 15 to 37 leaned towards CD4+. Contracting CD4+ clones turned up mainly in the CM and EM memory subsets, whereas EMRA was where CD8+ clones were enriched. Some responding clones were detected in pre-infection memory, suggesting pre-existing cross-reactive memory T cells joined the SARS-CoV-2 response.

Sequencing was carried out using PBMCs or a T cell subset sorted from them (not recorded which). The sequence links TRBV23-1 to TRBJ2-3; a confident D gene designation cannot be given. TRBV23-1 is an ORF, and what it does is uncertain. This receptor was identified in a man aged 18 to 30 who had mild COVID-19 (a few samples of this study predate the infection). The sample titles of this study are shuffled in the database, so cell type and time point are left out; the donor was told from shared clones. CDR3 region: CASPVTKVTDTQYF. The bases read TGCGCCAGCCCCGTGACGAAGGTCACAGATACGCAGTATTTT.